Presented here are 30 T cell receptor beta chains from one specimen sequenced in a study of technical replicates of blood from a handful of donors. Assay used: immunoSEQ multiplex PCR; TCRdb lists only in-frame clones, some missing. The table records tens of thousands of clones, roughly 94% of them present only once. The sequenced sample was T cells isolated from PBMCs. The receptors shown here come from a human donor in good health.

V gene TRBV5-1 combines with J gene TRBJ2-7, with TRBD1 identical over 7 bases. This CDR3 spans 14 amino acids. V was clipped by 0 bases and J by 7 bases; unmatched bases: 7. Germline CDR1 is SGHRS and CDR2 is YFSETQ. The CDR3 loop reads CASSLGQGVGEQYF. The CDR3 DNA sequence: TGCGCCAGCAGCTTGGGTCAGGGGGTGGGTGAGCAGTACTTC.

The chain carries TRBV9 and TRBJ1-1; maybe TRBD1 (5 bases). Germline CDR1 reads SGDLS; CDR2 reads YYNGEE. V lost 3 bases to trimming and J lost 7 bases, with 10 bases between them. The CDR3 has 12 residues. The CDR3 coding sequence is TGTGCCAGCAGCGAGCAGGGAATTGAAGCTTTCTTT. It yields the protein CASSEQGIEAFF.

V and J are TRBV19 and TRBJ2-7; TRBD2 agrees at 7 bases. The CDR3 sequence is 14 residues long. The germline V gene has CDR1 LNHDA and CDR2 SQIVND (reference sequence). Trimming removed 4 bases from V and 0 bases from J; junction bases left unmatched: 3. As DNA, the CDR3 is TGTGCCAGTAGTAGCCAGCGGGACTCCTACGAGCAGTACTTC. It specifies CASSSQRDSYEQYF.

The V call is TRBV5-1, the J call TRBJ1-5; maybe TRBD1 (5 bases). Germline V lookup: CDR1 SGHRS, CDR2 YFSETQ. The CDR3 covers 15 residues. V lost 0 bases and J lost 4, with 11 bases in between. The CDR3 DNA follows: TGCGCCAGCAGCTTGGACGGGGGATGGAATCAGCCCCAGCATTTT. It yields the protein CASSLDGGWNQPQHF.

This clone was observed once. This chain links TRBV5-1 with TRBJ1-2; TRBD1 might be the D (5 bases). Per germline, CDR1 SGHRS and CDR2 YFSETQ. V shed 2 bases and J shed 5 bases, with 13 bases lying between them. The CDR3 sequence is 14 residues long. Written as DNA, the CDR3 is TGCGCCAGCAGCTTATATGGGGCGAGGTATGGCTACACCTTC. This codes for CASSLYGARYGYTF.

This clone was recorded a few times. This chain uses TRBV6-1 with TRBJ2-7; tentative D call: TRBD1 (5 bases). Per the germline V gene, CDR1 is MNHNS and CDR2 is SASEGT. This CDR3 is 13 amino acids long. Trimming took off 2 bases at V and 3 bases at J, with 8 bases between the two ends. The CDR3 coding sequence is TGTGCCAGCAGTGAAAGACAGATCTACGAGCAGTACTTC. The encoded protein is CASSERQIYEQYF.

The chain joins TRBV10-3 to TRBJ1-3; no clear D gene. The CDR3 loop spans 13 amino acids. Trimming took off 10 bases at V and 0 bases at J, with 10 bases between the two ends. Germline CDR1 reads ENHRY; CDR2 reads SYGVKD. The CDR3 protein is CASAPYSGNTIYF. CDR3 coding DNA: TGTGCCAGTGCTCCCTACTCTGGAAACACCATATATTTT.

This clone has a single count. The chain uses TRBV7-2 and TRBJ2-1; 9 bases map to TRBD2. CDR1 is SGHTA and CDR2 is FQGNSA in the germline V gene. The CDR3 is made up of 18 amino acids. Losses at the gene ends were 1 base for V and 0 bases for J; bases not matched to a gene: 7. The chain's CDR3 is CASSLDVSGSISYNEQFF. CDR3 sequence (DNA): TGTGCCAGCAGCTTAGATGTTAGCGGGAGCATCTCCTACAATGAGCAGTTCTTC.

The rearrangement uses TRBV18 and TRBJ1-1; D is possibly TRBD1 (6 bases). Trimming left V 3 bases short and J 5 bases short, with 19 bases between. There are 16 residues in the CDR3. Germline-derived CDR1 and CDR2 are KGHSH and LQKENI. CDR3 DNA: TGTGCCAGCTCACCGGCCGGGGGGCGCCTGTTGACTGAAGCTTTCTTT. Protein sequence: CASSPAGGRLLTEAFF. The whole variable domain, remainder taken from reference TRBV18 and TRBJ1-1, is NAGVMQNPRHLVRRRGQEARLRCSPMKGHSHVYWYRQLPEEGLKFMVYLQKENIIDESGMPKERFSAEFPKEGPSILRIQQVVRGDSAAYFCASSPAGGRLLTEAFFGQGTRLTVV.

The rearrangement joins TRBV7-8 to TRBJ2-7; D is possibly TRBD1 (5 bases). CDR1 SGHVS and CDR2 FQNEAQ come from the germline V gene. V was clipped by 4 bases and J by 3 bases, with 13 bases between them. The length of the CDR3 is 14 residues. The CDR3 DNA follows: TGTGCCAGCAGCTCATTCCCCGACAGCTACGAGCAGTACTTC. Amino acids: CASSSFPDSYEQYF. Full variable domain (outside the CDR3, taken from reference TRBV7-8 and TRBJ2-7): GAGVSQSPRYKVAKRGQDVALRCDPISGHVSLFWYQQALGQGPEFLTYFQNEAQLDKSGLPSDRFFAERPEGSVSTLKIQRTQQEDSAVYLCASSSFPDSYEQYFGPGTRLTVT.

The rearrangement joins TRBV4-2 to TRBJ2-5; D ambiguous. Per the germline V gene, CDR1 is LGHNA and CDR2 is YNFKEQ. The V end was cut by 3 bases, the J end by 5 bases, with 10 bases between. The CDR3 has 13 residues. The CDR3 DNA sequence: TGTGCCAGCAGCCACGGCACTAAGGAGACCCAGTACTTC. It encodes CASSHGTKETQYF.

J is TRBJ2-7 and V is TRBV27; the match to TRBD2 covers 7 bases. The CDR3 length is 14 residues. V gave up 4 bases and J gave up 0 bases; unmatched junction bases: 3. Germline loops: CDR1 MNHEY, CDR2 SMNVEV (reference sequence). The CDR3 loop is CASSYSGYSYEQYF. CDR3 nucleotide sequence: TGTGCCAGCAGTTATAGCGGGTACTCCTACGAGCAGTACTTC.

The chain carries TRBV6-5 and TRBJ2-3; D perhaps matches TRBD2 (6 bases). The germline CDR1 and CDR2 sequences are MNHEY and SVGAGI. V shed 0 bases and J shed 0 bases, with 7 bases lying between them. The CDR3 loop spans 15 amino acids. The CDR3 DNA follows: TGTGCCAGCAGTTACTCCGGGACTAGCACAGATACGCAGTATTTT. It specifies CASSYSGTSTDTQYF.

V and J are TRBV7-6 and TRBJ2-4; no clear D. Per the germline V gene, CDR1 is SGHVS and CDR2 is FNYEAQ. The CDR3 runs 16 residues. The germline V and J ends were trimmed by 1 base and 0 bases, with 10 bases remaining between them. CDR3 amino acids: CASSLGQAKAKNIQYF. The CDR3 nucleotides read TGTGCCAGCAGCTTAGGCCAAGCAAAAGCCAAAAACATTCAGTACTTC.

The V and J genes are TRBV18 and TRBJ2-5; 10 bases fit TRBD1. Germline V gene sequence: CDR1 KGHSH, CDR2 LQKENI. This CDR3 comprises 15 residues. V lost 4 bases, J lost 5 bases, and 7 bases stayed unmatched. The CDR3 DNA is TGTGCCAGCTCACAGTCGACAGGGGGCGCGGAGACCCAGTACTTC. Encoded protein: CASSQSTGGAETQYF. The variable domain in full, with the rest retrieved from reference TRBV18 and TRBJ2-5, is NAGVMQNPRHLVRRRGQEARLRCSPMKGHSHVYWYRQLPEEGLKFMVYLQKENIIDESGMPKERFSAEFPKEGPSILRIQQVVRGDSAAYFCASSQSTGGAETQYFGPGTRLLVL.

The table lists this clone with a count of one. This chain uses TRBV18 with TRBJ2-5, with D possibly TRBD1 on 6 matching bases. CDR1 and CDR2 from the germline V gene are KGHSH and LQKENI. V was cut by 3 bases and J by 2 bases, with 28 bases left in between. This CDR3 region has 20 residues. The CDR3: CASSPPIGQSESPFQETQYF. The CDR3, as DNA: TGTGCCAGCTCACCGCCGATTGGACAGAGCGAATCACCCTTTCAAGAGACCCAGTACTTC.

The genes are TRBV19 and TRBJ1-2, with 8 nucleotides matching TRBD1. Germline lookup yields CDR1 LNHDA and CDR2 SQIVND (reference sequence). Losses at the gene ends were 4 bases for V and 0 bases for J; bases not matched to a gene: 10. This CDR3 contains 17 residues. CDR3 region: CASSNWTGIRANYGYTF. The CDR3 region has the DNA TGTGCCAGTAGTAACTGGACAGGGATAAGGGCTAACTATGGCTACACCTTC.

This clone appeared a few times. J is TRBJ1-5 and V is TRBV7-6; perhaps TRBD1 as D (5 bases). Germline V gene data show CDR1 as SGHVS and CDR2 as FNYEAQ. V lost 1 base and J 3 bases, leaving 10 bases between the germline ends. The CDR3 spans 15 residues. Here the CDR3 reads CASSLEGKSNQPQHF. The CDR3 DNA reads TGTGCCAGCAGCTTAGAGGGGAAATCCAATCAGCCCCAGCATTTT.

This sequence joins TRBV11-2 and TRBJ2-1, with unresolved D. This CDR3 is 14 amino acids long. Trimming removed 1 base at V and 2 bases at J, with 6 bases between. Germline V gene sequence: CDR1 SGHAT, CDR2 FQNNGV. As DNA, the CDR3 is TGTGCCAGCAGCTTAGTACCTACCTACAATGAGCAGTTCTTC. Translating it yields CASSLVPTYNEQFF.

J is TRBJ2-3 and V is TRBV27; 9 positions agree with TRBD2. In germline, CDR1 is MNHEY, CDR2 SMNVEV (reference sequence). J was trimmed by 0 bases and V by 2 bases; bases with no gene match: 0. This CDR3 is 15 amino acids long. CDR3 coding DNA: TGTGCCAGCAGTTTAACTAGCGGGAGCACAGATACGCAGTATTTT. This encodes CASSLTSGSTDTQYF.

The chain joins TRBV9 to TRBJ2-1, with 8 bases that match TRBD1. Losses at the gene ends were 4 bases for V and 5 bases for J; bases not matched to a gene: 5. The CDR3 is 14 residues long. Germline CDR1 reads SGDLS; CDR2 reads YYNGEE. The CDR3 sequence: CASSSQGADNEQFF. In DNA, the CDR3 is TGTGCCAGCAGCTCCCAGGGGGCCGACAATGAGCAGTTCTTC.

This chain joins TRBV6-5 and TRBJ1-1, with D possibly matching TRBD1 (5 bases). CDR3 length equals 14 residues. V lost 2 bases and J 4 bases, leaving 11 bases between the germline ends. From germline, CDR1 is MNHEY and CDR2 SVGAGI. CDR3 protein: CASSYQRGSTEAFF. The CDR3 coding sequence is TGTGCCAGCAGTTACCAGCGGGGCAGCACTGAAGCTTTCTTT.

This clone was seen only once. The chain has TRBV6-1 and TRBJ2-7; 11 bases map to TRBD2. Losses at the gene ends were 8 bases for V and 7 bases for J; bases not matched to a gene: 13. The CDR3 runs to 15 residues. Germline V gene lookup returns CDR1 MNHNS and CDR2 SASEGT. CDR3 nucleotides: TGTGCCAGCGGTCCCGGGACTAGCGGCCTGGGGGAGCAGTACTTC. Its protein is CASGPGTSGLGEQYF.

This chain links TRBV6-6 with TRBJ2-7; TRBD1 agrees at 8 bases. CDR1 is MNHNY and CDR2 is SVGAGI in the germline V gene (reference sequence). The CDR3 spans 15 residues. Trimming at V came to 6 bases and at J to 4 bases, leaving 11 bases not matched to a gene. In DNA form, the CDR3 reads TGTGCCAGCAGCGAAGGACAGGGCGGGAATTACGAGCAGTACTTC. Its protein product is CASSEGQGGNYEQYF.

The genes are TRBV29-1 and TRBJ2-3; TRBD1 is a possible D gene (6 bases). Trimming stripped 4 bases from V and 2 bases from J, with 13 bases between. Germline V gene lookup returns CDR1 SQVTM and CDR2 ANQGSEA. The CDR3 is 14 residues long. In DNA form, the CDR3 reads TGCAGCGTTGGTTGGGGACACCACACAGATACGCAGTATTTT. This encodes CSVGWGHHTDTQYF.

The rearrangement links TRBV18 to TRBJ2-7; tentative D call: TRBD1 (5 bases). Germline V gene sequence: CDR1 KGHSH, CDR2 LQKENI. V was trimmed by 1 base and J by 3 bases, leaving 7 bases between them. The length of the CDR3 is 13 residues. The CDR3 coding sequence is TGTGCCAGCTCACCACTGCAGGGCTACGAGCAGTACTTC. Its protein product is CASSPLQGYEQYF. Variable domain in full (rest from reference TRBV18 and TRBJ2-7): NAGVMQNPRHLVRRRGQEARLRCSPMKGHSHVYWYRQLPEEGLKFMVYLQKENIIDESGMPKERFSAEFPKEGPSILRIQQVVRGDSAAYFCASSPLQGYEQYFGPGTRLTVT.

The chain couples TRBV10-2 to TRBJ2-1; 7 bases are a match to TRBD2. This CDR3 spans 16 amino acids. Trimming took 3 bases from V and 0 from J; bases not matched to a gene: 5. Germline CDR1 and CDR2: WSHSY and SAAADI. CDR3 sequence reads: CASSDWRGSSYNEQFF. CDR3 DNA sequence: TGCGCCAGCAGTGATTGGCGGGGGAGCTCCTACAATGAGCAGTTCTTC.

V and J are TRBV29-1 and TRBJ2-7; TRBD2 matches at 7 bases. Looked up from germline, CDR1 is SQVTM and CDR2 is ANQGSEA. The CDR3 runs to 13 residues. V trimming: 5 bases; J trimming: 3 bases; junction bases outside the gene matches: 7. The CDR3 DNA follows: TGCAGCGTTTCTAGTACGGGAGGCTACGAGCAGTACTTC. Its protein is CSVSSTGGYEQYF.

The chain recombines TRBV11-2 with TRBJ2-7, with 7 bases lining up with TRBD2. This CDR3 is 13 amino acids long. Germline CDR1 SGHAT, CDR2 FQNNGV. V shed 1 base, J shed 6 bases, and the junction held 3 bases outside the gene matches. CDR3 loop: CASSLGGGSEQYF. CDR3 in DNA: TGTGCCAGCAGCTTAGGGGGGGGAAGCGAGCAGTACTTC. The variable domain in full, completed from reference TRBV11-2 and TRBJ2-7, reads EAGVAQSPRYKIIEKRQSVAFWCNPISGHATLYWYQQILGQGPKLLIQFQNNGVVDDSQLPKDRFSAERLKGVDSTLKIQPAKLEDSAVYLCASSLGGGSEQYFGPGTRLTVT.

The chain employs TRBV27 and TRBJ1-5, with unresolved D. This CDR3 is built from 15 residues. From germline, CDR1 is MNHEY and CDR2 SMNVEV (reference sequence). V shed 2 bases and J shed 3 bases, with 11 bases lying between them. The CDR3 spells CASSLIAGANQPQHF. In DNA form, the CDR3 reads TGTGCCAGCAGTTTAATTGCGGGAGCCAATCAGCCCCAGCATTTT.